Listed here are 15 T cell receptor beta chains from one sample, sequenced in a study of T cells in localized non-small cell lung cancer. The assay was immunoSEQ multiplex PCR, and TCRdb's table has in-frame clones only and misses some. The sample carries 2,000 to 2,500 clones, 15% to 20% recorded once. This material consisted of normal lung tissue next to the tumor, taken before any cancer treatment. These receptors were obtained from a male donor at least 60 years old with stage I non-small cell lung cancer.

This clone has only a few counts. Sequence at one end of the junction differs from germline and may be a read error. V is TRBV30 and J is TRBJ1-2; TRBD1 might be the D (5 bases). CDR1 GTSNPN and CDR2 SVGIG come from the germline V gene (reference sequence). The CDR3 has 15 residues. The CDR3 coding sequence is TGTGCCTGGAGTGCAGGGTCCGTCTATAACCATGGCTACACCTTC. It codes for CAWSAGSVYNHGYTF.

The chain couples TRBV30 to TRBJ1-4; D is ambiguous. Looked up from germline, CDR1 is GTSNPN and CDR2 is SVGIG (reference sequence). The CDR3 loop spans 14 amino acids. Trimming removed 4 bases at V and 8 bases at J, with 17 bases between. Here the CDR3 DNA reads TGTGCCTGGAAACCCTCTCGTAGCGGGGAAAAACTGTTTTTT. It specifies CAWKPSRSGEKLFF.

This clone is labeled medium-sized. The V gene is TRBV11-3, the J gene TRBJ2-1, with D tentatively TRBD1 or TRBD2 (6 bases each). Trimming removed 1 base at V and 9 bases at J, with 13 bases between. Germline CDR1 SGHNT, CDR2 YENEEA. CDR3 size: 14 residues. The CDR3 DNA reads as TGTGCCAGCAGCTTAGTATCGGGGGCCGGTGAGCAGTTCTTC. Translation: CASSLVSGAGEQFF.

This clone was found a few times. The chain employs TRBV30 and TRBJ1-1, with D perhaps TRBD1 (6 bases). With 3 bases removed from V and 6 bases from J, the gap between germline ends came to 14 bases. Germline-derived CDR1 and CDR2 are GTSNPN and SVGIG (reference sequence). This CDR3 region has 13 residues. Here the CDR3 DNA reads TGTGCCTGGAGCTTTCAGACAGGATCTGAAGCTTTCTTT. Amino acid sequence: CAWSFQTGSEAFF.

This clone has just a few counts. This sequence joins TRBV28 and TRBJ1-1; D call uncertain. CDR1 MDHEN and CDR2 SYDVKM come from the germline V gene. The CDR3 totals 14 residues. With 3 bases removed from V and 4 bases from J, the gap between germline ends came to 12 bases. This CDR3 is CASSFTQDGTEAFF. The CDR3 DNA reads TGTGCCAGCAGTTTTACCCAGGACGGCACTGAAGCTTTCTTT.

The chain employs TRBV11-3 and TRBJ1-1; D gene ambiguous. The CDR3 totals 14 residues. CDR1 and CDR2 (germline): SGHNT, YENEEA. Trimming cost V 6 bases and J 4 bases, with 15 bases left between them. The CDR3 here is CASREGRMATEAFF. Written as DNA, the CDR3 is TGTGCCAGCAGAGAAGGCAGGATGGCCACTGAAGCTTTCTTT.

By sample share, this clone is large. The genes are TRBV9 and TRBJ2-2; D remains ambiguous. V lost 0 bases, J lost 4 bases, and 4 bases lay in between. The CDR3 spans 13 residues. Germline V lookup: CDR1 SGDLS, CDR2 YYNGEE. DNA of the CDR3: TGTGCCAGCAGCGTAGCTTTCACCGGGGAGCTGTTTTTT. Its translation: CASSVAFTGELFF.

The V call is TRBV19, the J call TRBJ1-1, with D possibly TRBD1 on 5 matching bases. V dropped 1 base and J dropped 6 bases, with 12 bases sitting between them. Germline lookup yields CDR1 LNHDA and CDR2 SQIVND (reference sequence). This CDR3 contains 14 residues. The CDR3 nucleotides are TGTGCCAGTAGTATAGCCCCAGGGTTCCCTGAAGCTTTCTTT. This translates into CASSIAPGFPEAFF.

By its share, this clone is medium-sized. Other nucleotide sequences in the sample specify the same CDR3. V gene TRBV9 combines with J gene TRBJ2-7; D gene ambiguous. With 5 bases removed from V and 0 bases from J, the gap between germline ends came to 15 bases. Looked up from germline, CDR1 is SGDLS and CDR2 is YYNGEE. The CDR3 runs 15 residues. The CDR3 is CASSEEAGSSYEQYF. In DNA, the CDR3 is TGTGCCAGCAGTGAAGAGGCAGGAAGCTCCTACGAGCAGTACTTC.

This chain uses TRBV30 with TRBJ2-1; 8 nucleotides line up with TRBD2. V was pared by 5 bases and J by 5 bases, with 8 bases of the junction left unmatched. The CDR3 runs 14 residues. The V gene's germline CDR1 is GTSNPN and CDR2 SVGIG (reference sequence). As DNA, the CDR3 is TGTGCCTGGTTAAGCGGGAGTCCCCACAATGAGCAGTTCTTC. This codes for CAWLSGSPHNEQFF.

This rearrangement joins TRBV19 to TRBJ1-2; D remains unclear. Germline lookup yields CDR1 LNHDA and CDR2 SQIVND (reference sequence). The germline V and J ends were trimmed by 3 bases and 4 bases, with 6 bases remaining between them. This CDR3 is 12 amino acids long. The CDR3 here is CASSMRSYGYTF. DNA of the CDR3: TGTGCCAGTAGTATGCGGAGCTATGGCTACACCTTC.

Details on this clone: Other DNA sequences in the same sample also yield this CDR3. This chain joins TRBV25-1 and TRBJ2-1, with D perhaps matching TRBD1 or TRBD2 (5 bases each). The V gene lost 3 bases and the J gene lost 7 bases, with 16 bases spanning the gap. Germline lookup yields CDR1 MGHDK and CDR2 SYGVNS. The CDR3 length is 15 residues. CDR3 DNA: TGTGCCAGCAGTGAGAGTGGGCAGGGACGGAATGAGCAGTTCTTC. Protein product: CASSESGQGRNEQFF.

V and J are TRBV10-2 and TRBJ2-3, with D perhaps TRBD1 or TRBD2 (5 bases each). The V gene's germline CDR1 is WSHSY and CDR2 SAAADI. This CDR3 has 13 residues. Deletions cut 5 bases from V and 3 bases from J, with 9 bases between. The CDR3 loop reads CASSPGTTDTQYF. CDR3 nucleotide sequence: TGCGCCAGCAGTCCAGGGACGACAGATACGCAGTATTTT.

The chain links TRBV18 to TRBJ2-3, with 7 bases identical to TRBD2. This CDR3 is 16 amino acids long. CDR1 is KGHSH and CDR2 is LQKENI in the germline V gene. The V gene end was trimmed by 0 bases and the J gene end by 1 base; junction bases not matched to a gene: 4. The CDR3 loop reads CASSPPERGGTDTQYF. DNA for the CDR3: TGTGCCAGCTCACCACCGGAGCGGGGAGGCACAGATACGCAGTATTTT. Supplemented by reference TRBV18 and TRBJ2-3, the full variable domain reads NAGVMQNPRHLVRRRGQEARLRCSPMKGHSHVYWYRQLPEEGLKFMVYLQKENIIDESGMPKERFSAEFPKEGPSILRIQQVVRGDSAAYFCASSPPERGGTDTQYFGPGTRLTVL.

The chain joins TRBV11-3 to TRBJ2-1, with D hard to call. Trimming left V 2 bases short and J 8 bases short, with 19 bases between. The CDR3 is made up of 16 amino acids. Germline assignment: CDR1 SGHNT and CDR2 YENEEA. The CDR3 reads CASSLSTRSGVDEQFF. In DNA form, the CDR3 reads TGTGCCAGCAGCTTATCTACAAGGTCCGGCGTCGATGAGCAGTTCTTC.